The 21 T cell receptor beta chains below were found in one sample sequenced in a study of blood T cells in healthy people across ages. For the second PCR, which ran for about 6 to 11 cycles, a sample-barcoded 5' primer and a J-beta primer mix were used. One entry per CDR3 protein results from TCRdb running MiXCR on the 5' RACE reads. The sample carries about 780,000 distinct CDR3 sequences, around 25% recorded once. The data also belong to a second study, concerning T cells of mothers and their children.

Sequencing was carried out using blood. The receptors here all came from a boy aged 5-17 years in good health.

The J gene is TRBJ2-5, the V gene TRBV12-3 or TRBV12-4, with D possibly TRBD2 on 6 matching bases. This CDR3 spans 14 amino acids. V dropped 6 bases and J dropped 5 bases, with 16 bases sitting between them. CDR3 sequence (DNA): TGTGCCAGCAGGGGGCCGGGAGTGTTGGAGACCCAGTACTTC. This translates into CASRGPGVLETQYF.

This clonotype was counted between two and nine times. This chain links TRBV12-3 or TRBV12-4 with TRBJ2-5; 9 bases align to TRBD1. The DNA end lines up better with TRBJ2-1; the J call may be wrong. This CDR3 has 17 residues. The CDR3 sequence: CASSLNPGQGQGNEQFF. CDR3 nucleotides: TGTGCCAGCAGCCTGAACCCGGGACAGGGCCAAGGGAATGAGCAGTTCTTC.

This clonotype was picked up a small number of times. This chain connects TRBV2 to TRBJ1-1, with D maybe TRBD1 (5 bases). Germline V lookup: CDR1 SNHLY, CDR2 FYNNEI. Trimming cost V 4 bases and J 4 bases, with 10 bases left between them. The length of the CDR3 is 13 residues. DNA of the CDR3: TGTGCCAGCAGTGCAGGGTGGCCCACTGAAGCTTTCTTT. Its protein is CASSAGWPTEAFF.

V and J are TRBV7-2 and TRBJ2-1, with 9 bases aligning to TRBD2. V shed 4 bases, J shed 4 bases, and the junction held 5 bases outside the gene matches. This CDR3 has 15 residues. The germline gives CDR1 SGHTA, CDR2 FQGNSA. CDR3 DNA sequence: TGTGCCAGCAGCTATAGCGGGGGCAATTACAATGAGCAGTTCTTC. It is translated as CASSYSGGNYNEQFF.

The table lists this clonotype with a few counts. The chain couples TRBV6-4 to TRBJ1-5; perhaps TRBD1 as D (5 bases). Between the trimmed V and J ends, which lost 0 bases and 5 bases, there was a span of 17 bases. The CDR3 has 17 residues. Per the germline V gene, CDR1 is MRHNA and CDR2 is SNTAGT. The CDR3 protein is CASSDSQGGFLDQPQHF. CDR3 in DNA: TGTGCCAGCAGTGACTCCCAGGGAGGATTCCTTGATCAGCCCCAGCATTTT.

The genes are TRBV29-1 and TRBJ2-7, with D perhaps TRBD2 (7 bases). V was cut by 6 bases and J by 2 bases, with 17 bases left in between. The CDR3 consists of 14 residues. Germline V gene lookup returns CDR1 SQVTM and CDR2 ANQGSEA. The CDR3 loop reads CSVSRGANAYEQYF. The CDR3 bases are TGCAGCGTGTCACGGGGGGCAAATGCCTACGAGCAGTACTTC.

The chain couples TRBV12-3 or TRBV12-4 to TRBJ2-1; D might be TRBD2 (5 bases). The CDR3 totals 14 residues. V gave up 6 bases and J gave up 2 bases, with 11 bases separating them. The CDR3 DNA sequence: TGTGCCAGCAGAGAACCCGGGACCTACAATGAGCAGTTCTTC. Amino acids: CASREPGTYNEQFF.

A note on this clonotype: At one boundary the junction diverges from the germline segment, which might be a read error. The chain employs TRBV7-2 and TRBJ2-6; tentative D call: TRBD1 (5 bases). From germline, CDR1 is SGHTA and CDR2 FQGNSA. CDR3 length: 18 residues. The CDR3: CASSSPGRMVSGANVLTF. The CDR3 DNA follows: TGTGCCAGCAGCTCTCCCGGGCGCATGGTCTCTGGGGCCAATGTCCTGACTTTC.

V usage is TRBV7-9 and J usage is TRBJ1-2; D call uncertain. The CDR3 totals 14 residues. Trimming removed 4 bases from V and 4 bases from J, with 13 bases in between. Germline CDR1 is SEHNR and CDR2 is FQNEAQ (reference sequence). Here the CDR3 DNA reads TGTGCCAGCAGCTCAAGCGAGGGTCGCTATGGCTACACCTTC. Translation: CASSSSEGRYGYTF.

J is TRBJ1-4 and V is TRBV15; D unclear. Germline CDR1 and CDR2: LNHNV and YYDKDF (reference sequence). This CDR3 comprises 15 residues. V dropped 3 bases and J dropped 10 bases, with 18 bases sitting between them. The CDR3 sequence: CATSSLRTDTGKLFF. In nucleotides, the CDR3 is TGTGCCACCAGCAGTCTCCGGACCGATACTGGAAAACTGTTTTTT.

This chain joins TRBV7-2 and TRBJ2-2; 8 bases are a match to TRBD1. In germline, CDR1 is SGHTA, CDR2 FQGNSA. The CDR3 has 18 residues. V shed 5 bases and J 6 bases; nucleotides not matched to a gene: 17. The CDR3 DNA follows: TGTGCCAGCAGCATTAGAAGGGATAGGACAGGGAAAGCCGGGGAGCTGTTTTTT. It yields the protein CASSIRRDRTGKAGELFF.

In its sample, this clonotype was seen a few times. The gene calls are TRBV12-3 or TRBV12-4 and TRBJ2-1, with TRBD1 matching 8 bases. Trimming cost V 5 bases and J 9 bases; bases outside gene matches: 18. This CDR3 comprises 17 residues. The CDR3 sequence is CASSPIWLGTGGGEQFF. Written as DNA, the CDR3 is TGTGCCAGCAGTCCAATATGGCTTGGGACAGGAGGAGGTGAGCAGTTCTTC.

This clonotype appeared a few times. The chain recombines TRBV7-2 with TRBJ2-3; 9 nucleotides align to TRBD2. There are 18 residues in the CDR3. Germline V gene data show CDR1 as SGHTA and CDR2 as FQGNSA. J gave up 3 bases and V 1 base, and 11 bases lay outside the gene matches. The CDR3 loop is CASSLGLLAGGPTDTQYF. The CDR3 DNA reads TGTGCCAGCAGCTTAGGACTACTGGCGGGGGGGCCGACAGATACGCAGTATTTT.

There are many counts of this clonotype. This rearrangement joins TRBV11-1 to TRBJ2-3; D might be TRBD1 (6 bases). The CDR3 runs to 13 residues. Germline V gives CDR1 SGHAT, CDR2 FQDESV (reference sequence). V was clipped by 6 bases and J by 5 bases, with 12 bases between them. The CDR3 DNA reads TGTGCCAGCAGTCTGGGGGCGGGAGATACGCAGTATTTT. As protein: CASSLGAGDTQYF.

This clonotype turned up a few times. The rearrangement uses TRBV18 and TRBJ1-1; TRBD1 agrees at 7 bases. Germline V gene lookup returns CDR1 KGHSH and CDR2 LQKENI. CDR3 length: 14 residues. The V and J ends lost 4 bases and 5 bases, in that order; junction bases with no gene match: 7. This CDR3 is CASSHTQGETEAFF. The DNA for the CDR3 is TGTGCCAGCTCACACACGCAGGGGGAGACTGAAGCTTTCTTT.

This clonotype was seen more than once but under ten times. V gene TRBV29-1 combines with J gene TRBJ2-5, with 9 bases identical to TRBD2. The J call may be incorrect, as the DNA end agrees better with TRBJ2-7. CDR3 size: 19 residues. Germline CDR1 and CDR2: SQVTM and ANQGSEA. The CDR3 protein is CSVERAGGPTSDYDYEQYF. The CDR3 DNA reads as TGCAGCGTTGAAAGGGCGGGGGGGCCTACGTCGGATTACGACTACGAGCAGTACTTC.

This sequence joins TRBV5-1 and TRBJ2-5; a possible D gene is TRBD1 (5 bases). The germline V and J ends were trimmed by 4 bases and 4 bases, with 14 bases remaining between them. This CDR3 is built from 14 residues. Germline CDR1 reads SGHRS; CDR2 reads YFSETQ. CDR3 sequence reads: CASSEPRTTETQYF. The CDR3 coding sequence is TGCGCCAGCAGCGAACCGAGGACAACAGAGACCCAGTACTTC.

The J gene is TRBJ2-5, the V gene TRBV27, with a tentative D call TRBD2 (7 bases). The CDR3 runs 16 residues. Germline CDR1 MNHEY, CDR2 SMNVEV (reference sequence). Trimming took off 3 bases at V and 4 bases at J, with 18 bases between the two ends. The CDR3 DNA is TGTGCCAGCAGTTTCGTTGCGGGGGCAGGGTTAGAGACCCAGTACTTC. Protein: CASSFVAGAGLETQYF.

This clonotype was seen a few times. The chain combines TRBV6-2 or TRBV6-3 with TRBJ2-2; no clear D gene. V gave up 5 bases and J gave up 3 bases, with 7 bases separating them. CDR3 length: 13 residues. From germline, CDR1 is MNHEY and CDR2 SVGEGT. CDR3 in DNA: TGTGCCAGCAGTACCGGACACACCGGGGAGCTGTTTTTT. It yields the protein CASSTGHTGELFF.

The chain joins TRBV20-1 to TRBJ1-3, with a weak D call TRBD1 (6 bases). CDR1 and CDR2 (germline): DFQATT, SNEGSKA (reference sequence). V lost 3 bases and J 4 bases, leaving 10 bases between the germline ends. This CDR3 contains 13 residues. In nucleotides, the CDR3 is TGCAGTGCTAGGCGGGGGGGCGGAAACACCATATATTTT. It codes for CSARRGGGNTIYF.

This clonotype was seen more than once but under ten times. The J gene is TRBJ2-5, the V gene TRBV12-5, with a possible D match to TRBD1 (6 bases). The V end lost 1 base, the J end lost 4 bases, and 13 bases lay between the germline ends. Looked up from germline, CDR1 is LGHNT and CDR2 is FRNRAP. The CDR3 loop spans 15 amino acids. CDR3 sequence: CASGLGTAIRETQYF. Here the CDR3 DNA reads TGTGCTAGTGGTTTGGGGACAGCAATTCGAGAGACCCAGTACTTC. Drawing the rest from reference TRBV12-5 and TRBJ2-5, the complete variable domain is DARVTQTPRHKVTEMGQEVTMRCQPILGHNTVFWYRQTMMQGLELLAYFRNRAPLDDSGMPKDRFSAEMPDATLATLKIQPSEPRDSAVYFCASGLGTAIRETQYFGPGTRLLVL.